The rows below give T cell receptor beta chains drawn from one sample of a study of blood T cell repertoires in COVID-19. Libraries were prepared by immunoSEQ multiplex PCR; TCRdb keeps only in-frame clonotypes and omits some of them. The table lists 200,000 to 250,000 clones, approximately 90% of them singletons. The sequenced sample was peripheral blood. Source of these receptors: a man between 25 and 39 years old with COVID-19, enrolled during active disease. Both conserved end residues are part of each CDR3. Each record gives: clone size, J gene, V gene, D gene, CDR3 protein, CDR3 DNA. D genes are given only for firm matches. The size of a clone is reported for some rows only, either as once, few or many, or as a class for expanded clones.

once TRBJ2-7 TRBV29-1 . CSFQTSYEQYF TGCAGCTTTCAAACCAGCTACGAGCAGTACTTC
. TRBJ2-1 TRBV5-4 . CASSLDRGEQFF TGTGCCAGCAGCTTGGACCGAGGTGAGCAGTTCTTC
. TRBJ1-2 TRBV19 . CASSIAPTAYGYTF TGTGCCAGTAGTATAGCCCCGACAGCTTATGGCTACACCTTC
. TRBJ1-2 TRBV27 TRBD1 CASSSNPQGARVYGYTF TGTGCCAGCAGTTCCAACCCCCAGGGGGCGCGAGTCTATGGCTACACCTTC
. TRBJ1-2 TRBV7-3 . CASSLYGGDGYTF TGTGCCAGCAGCTTATACGGGGGAGATGGCTACACCTTC
once TRBJ1-1 TRBV28 TRBD1 CASSWGQANTEAFF TGTGCCAGCAGTTGGGGACAGGCGAACACTGAAGCTTTCTTT
. TRBJ1-6 TRBV7-2 . CASSLYPPGQRVGSPLHF TGTGCCAGCAGCTTGTACCCTCCGGGACAACGGGTCGGTTCACCCCTCCACTTT
. TRBJ1-2 TRBV6-5 . CASSYDPTRRYGYTF TGTGCCAGCAGTTACGATCCGACGAGGCGCTATGGCTACACCTTC
. TRBJ1-3 TRBV18 . CASSLGQGNTIYF TGTGCCAGCTCACTTGGACAGGGAAACACCATATATTTT
. TRBJ1-1 TRBV6-6 . CASFAGTEAFF TGTGCCAGCTTTGCAGGCACTGAAGCTTTCTTT
. TRBJ2-7 TRBV19 . CASSPHPRGTYEQYF TGTGCCAGTAGTCCGCACCCTCGGGGTACCTACGAGCAGTACTTC
once TRBJ1-1 TRBV23-1 TRBD1 CASSQSDRGHSEAFF TGCGCCAGCAGTCAGTCGGACAGGGGGCACTCTGAAGCTTTCTTT
. TRBJ2-1 TRBV6-5 TRBD2 CASNNGLAGFNEQFF TGTGCCAGCAACAATGGACTAGCGGGATTCAATGAGCAGTTCTTC
. TRBJ2-7 TRBV5-1 TRBD2 CASSLGLSAGLAGGMVYYEQYF TGCGCCAGCAGCTTGGGTTTATCAGCGGGGCTAGCGGGAGGAATGGTTTACTACGAGCAGTACTTC
. TRBJ2-1 TRBV5-4 TRBD2 CASSRAGGSYNEQFF TGTGCCAGCAGCCGGGCGGGGGGCTCCTACAATGAGCAGTTCTTC
. TRBJ1-3 TRBV4-2 . CASSQSNDRGRGDTIYF TGTGCCAGCAGCCAATCGAATGACCGGGGCCGCGGGGACACCATATATTTT
once TRBJ1-6 TRBV4-2 . CASSQEGVSSHSPLHF TGTGCCAGCAGCCAAGAGGGAGTCAGTTCACATTCACCCCTCCACTTT
. TRBJ1-1 TRBV19 TRBD1 CASSIDHWTGGPEAFF TGTGCCAGTAGTATAGATCACTGGACAGGGGGCCCCGAAGCTTTCTTT
. TRBJ2-7 TRBV9 . CASSGEGGPYEQYF TGTGCCAGCAGCGGTGAAGGTGGGCCCTACGAGCAGTACTTC
few TRBJ2-1 TRBV27 . CASSFYGSSYNEQFF TGTGCCAGCAGTTTTTACGGGTCCTCCTACAATGAGCAGTTCTTC
. TRBJ2-3 TRBV4-3 . CASSQVVASWNTQYF TGCGCCAGCAGCCAAGTAGTTGCTAGTTGGAATACGCAGTATTTT
. TRBJ2-1 TRBV27 TRBD2 CASGSSIPGGYNEQFF TGTGCCAGCGGAAGCTCTATACCGGGGGGCTACAATGAGCAGTTCTTC
. TRBJ2-1 TRBV7-9 TRBD1 CASSLFGTADGEQFF TGTGCCAGCAGCTTATTTGGGACAGCGGATGGTGAGCAGTTCTTC
. TRBJ1-2 TRBV13 TRBD1 CASSLPSDRGAKDGYTF TGTGCCAGCAGCTTACCCTCCGACAGGGGTGCTAAGGATGGCTACACCTTC
. TRBJ1-1 TRBV6-6 TRBD1 CASITGQSRETEAFF TGTGCCAGCATCACGGGACAGTCGAGAGAAACTGAAGCTTTCTTT
. TRBJ2-7 TRBV2 TRBD2 CASSPNPGLAGGWQYF TGTGCCAGCAGTCCGAACCCGGGACTAGCGGGGGGATGGCAGTACTTC
once TRBJ1-5 TRBV19 . CATLPTAGSNQPQHF TGTGCCACTCTACCCACGGCGGGGAGCAATCAGCCCCAGCATTTT
. TRBJ1-5 TRBV30 TRBD1 CAWSADRGPNRNQPQHF TGTGCCTGGAGTGCTGACAGGGGCCCGAACCGCAATCAGCCCCAGCATTTT
. TRBJ1-5 TRBV5-1 TRBD1 CASSRTGEISQPQHF TGCGCCAGCAGCCGGACAGGGGAAATCAGTCAGCCCCAGCATTTT
. TRBJ1-2 TRBV4-1 TRBD1 CASSLRDRGGDYGYTF TGCGCCAGCAGCCTTCGAGACAGGGGGGGAGACTATGGCTACACCTTC
. TRBJ2-1 TRBV20-1 TRBD2 CSASIGGRAGNEQFF TGCAGTGCTAGTATCGGCGGGAGGGCCGGCAATGAGCAGTTCTTC
. TRBJ2-5 TRBV5-1 . CASSLDGGPETQYF TGCGCCAGCAGCCTCGATGGGGGCCCAGAGACCCAGTACTTC